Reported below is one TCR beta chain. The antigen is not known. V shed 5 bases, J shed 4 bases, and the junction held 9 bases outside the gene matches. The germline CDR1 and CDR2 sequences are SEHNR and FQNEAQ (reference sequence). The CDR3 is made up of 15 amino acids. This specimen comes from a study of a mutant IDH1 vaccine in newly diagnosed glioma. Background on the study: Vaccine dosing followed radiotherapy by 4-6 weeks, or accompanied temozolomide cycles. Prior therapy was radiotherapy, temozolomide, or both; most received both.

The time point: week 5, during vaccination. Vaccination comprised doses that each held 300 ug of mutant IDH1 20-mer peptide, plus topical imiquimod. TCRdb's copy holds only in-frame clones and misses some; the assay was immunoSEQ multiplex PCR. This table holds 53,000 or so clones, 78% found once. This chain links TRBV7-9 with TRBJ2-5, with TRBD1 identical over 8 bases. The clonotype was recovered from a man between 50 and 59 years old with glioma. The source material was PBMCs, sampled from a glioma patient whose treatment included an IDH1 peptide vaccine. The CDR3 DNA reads TGTGCCAGCAGCCTTCGGACAGGGCTTGTAGAGACCCAGTACTTC. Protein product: CASSLRTGLVETQYF.